The 14 T cell receptor beta chains reported below all come from one sample, sequenced in a study of T cell responses to AZD1222 COVID-19 vaccine (TCRdb year 2021). The library was produced with the immunoSEQ multiplex PCR assay. TCRdb retrieved this table from immuneACCESS and kept in-frame rearrangements only. Not all clones are present; in checked studies, unresolved V genes account for under half, and no reason is known for the remainder. This sample comprises under 200,000 clones, around 89% of them detected only once. The ten largest clones add up to approximately 26% of the sample. This sample's time point label indicates: about 28 days (+/-7) after the second vaccine dose. Sequences were derived from peripheral blood, sampled 28 days after the second AZD1222 dose. The receptors here all came from an adult who received the AZD1222 COVID-19 vaccine.

This clone was recorded only once. The chain links TRBV7-2 to TRBJ2-7; tentative D call: TRBD1 (5 bases). Germline assignment: CDR1 SGHTA and CDR2 FQGNSA. The germline V and J ends were trimmed by 1 base and 4 bases, with 11 bases remaining between them. The CDR3 contains 14 residues. CDR3 DNA: TGTGCCAGCAGCTTAGAGCAGGGCCCGTACGAGCAGTACTTC. Protein: CASSLEQGPYEQYF.

The chain recombines TRBV7-9 with TRBJ2-3, with D perhaps TRBD2 (6 bases). Germline V gene lookup returns CDR1 SEHNR and CDR2 FQNEAQ (reference sequence). V lost 5 bases, J lost 14 bases, and 17 bases lay in between. This CDR3 is built from 12 residues. The CDR3 nucleotides read TGTGCCAGCAGCCCTCCGGAGGGACCGAGGTATTTT. This translates into CASSPPEGPRYF.

CDR3 in DNA: TGTGCCAGCAGCCCGGGATTAAACAATGAGCAGTTCTTC. Its protein is CASSPGLNNEQFF. The chain recombines TRBV2 with TRBJ2-1; tentative D call: TRBD2 (5 bases). The CDR3 is 13 residues long. Germline lookup yields CDR1 SNHLY and CDR2 FYNNEI. V lost 6 bases and J 5 bases, leaving 11 bases between the germline ends.

The V call is TRBV4-3, the J call TRBJ2-3; 8 bases fit TRBD1. Losses at the gene ends were 7 bases for V and 6 bases for J; bases not matched to a gene: 12. In germline, CDR1 is LGHNA, CDR2 YSLEER. The CDR3 runs to 15 residues. CDR3 bases: TGCGCCAGCACCTTATCTGGGACAGGTGGGGATACGCAGTATTTT. Its translation is CASTLSGTGGDTQYF.

This clone was detected only once. V is TRBV9 and J is TRBJ1-6; D is ambiguous. Germline-derived CDR1 and CDR2 are SGDLS and YYNGEE. CDR3 size: 17 residues. The ends were cut back, 0 bases at V and 2 bases at J, with 12 bases in the middle. CDR3 nucleotide sequence: TGTGCCAGCAGCGTAGGGGGAGGAAGAACCTATAATTCACCCCTCCACTTT. Protein: CASSVGGGRTYNSPLHF.

The J gene is TRBJ2-3, the V gene TRBV7-8, with TRBD2 matching over 9 bases. The V and J ends lost 1 base and 7 bases, in that order; junction bases with no gene match: 3. Germline V gene sequence: CDR1 SGHVS, CDR2 FQNEAQ. The CDR3 is 14 residues long. Here the CDR3 reads CASSLELAGNTQYF. CDR3 nucleotides: TGTGCCAGCAGCTTAGAGCTAGCGGGGAATACGCAGTATTTT.

This clone was seen many times. This chain joins TRBV24-1 and TRBJ2-1; 9 nucleotides line up with TRBD1. V lost 3 bases and J lost 7; bases outside the gene matches: 9. The germline gives CDR1 KGHDR, CDR2 SFDVKD. CDR3 size: 16 residues. The CDR3 spells CATSDLGQGHGNEQFF. The CDR3 region has the DNA TGTGCCACCAGTGATCTTGGACAGGGGCACGGTAATGAGCAGTTCTTC.

This chain joins TRBV7-9 and TRBJ2-3, with D hard to call. This CDR3 is built from 12 residues. The V and J ends lost 3 bases and 4 bases respectively, with 5 bases between them. The germline gives CDR1 SEHNR, CDR2 FQNEAQ (reference sequence). In DNA, the CDR3 is TGTGCCAGCAGCTTCAGGTCAGATACGCAGTATTTT. Translated, it gives CASSFRSDTQYF.

This chain connects TRBV7-8 to TRBJ1-4; tentatively, D is TRBD1 (5 bases). Per germline, CDR1 SGHVS and CDR2 FQNEAQ. The length of the CDR3 is 16 residues. Trimming stripped 4 bases from V and 0 bases from J, with 12 bases between. The CDR3: CASSSRPGATNEKLFF. The CDR3 coding sequence is TGTGCCAGCAGCTCCAGACCGGGGGCAACTAATGAAAAACTGTTTTTT.

The rearrangement uses TRBV2 and TRBJ1-5; 7 bases line up with TRBD1. The CDR3 length is 16 residues. The junction had 5 bases not matched to a gene; V was cut back by 3 bases and J by 0 bases. CDR1 is SNHLY and CDR2 is FYNNEI in the germline V gene. CDR3 DNA: TGTGCCAGCAGTGAGACAGGGACTTATAGCAATCAGCCCCAGCATTTT. Its translation: CASSETGTYSNQPQHF.

The chain links TRBV5-8 to TRBJ1-1; D is perhaps TRBD1 (5 bases). Germline V gene sequence: CDR1 SGHTS, CDR2 YDEGEE. The ends were cut back, 4 bases at V and 4 bases at J, with 17 bases in the middle. The CDR3 length is 15 residues. In nucleotides, the CDR3 is TGTGCCAGCAGCATGGCTTGGGGACTGAGCACTGAAGCTTTCTTT. Amino acids: CASSMAWGLSTEAFF.

This clone was counted once. The chain's CDR3 is CASSPSFRGELFF. CDR3 bases: TGTGCCAGCAGTCCAAGCTTTCGGGGGGAGCTGTTTTTT. This chain links TRBV14 with TRBJ2-2; D remains ambiguous. Trimming removed 6 bases from V and 8 bases from J, with 13 bases in between. The CDR3 covers 13 residues. CDR1 and CDR2 from the germline V gene are SGHDN and FVKESK.

V is TRBV20-1 and J is TRBJ2-1; D is uncertain. V dropped 3 bases and J dropped 9 bases, with 9 bases sitting between them. CDR3 length: 11 amino acids. Germline V gene data show CDR1 as DFQATT and CDR2 as SNEGSKA (reference sequence). The CDR3: CSASPLFEQFF. In DNA, the CDR3 is TGCAGTGCTAGCCCACTTTTTGAGCAGTTCTTC.

This chain uses TRBV10-3 with TRBJ2-7; a weak D match, TRBD1 (6 bases). The germline CDR1 and CDR2 sequences are ENHRY and SYGVKD. The CDR3 spans 11 residues. V dropped 10 bases and J dropped 4 bases, with 11 bases sitting between them. The DNA of the CDR3 is TGTGCCACCCGACAGGAGTACGAGCAGTACTTC. It translates to CATRQEYEQYF.